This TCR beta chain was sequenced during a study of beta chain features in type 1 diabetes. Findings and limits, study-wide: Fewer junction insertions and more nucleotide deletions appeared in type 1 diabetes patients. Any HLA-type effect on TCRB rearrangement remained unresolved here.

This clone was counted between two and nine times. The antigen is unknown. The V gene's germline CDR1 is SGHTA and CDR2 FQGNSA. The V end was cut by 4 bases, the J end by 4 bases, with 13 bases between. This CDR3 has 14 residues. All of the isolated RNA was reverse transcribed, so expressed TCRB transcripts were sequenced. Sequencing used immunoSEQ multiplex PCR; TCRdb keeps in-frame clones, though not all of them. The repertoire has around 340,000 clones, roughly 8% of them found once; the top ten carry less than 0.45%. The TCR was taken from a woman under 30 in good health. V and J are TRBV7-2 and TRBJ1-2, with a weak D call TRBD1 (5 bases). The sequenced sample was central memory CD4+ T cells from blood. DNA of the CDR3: TGTGCCAGCAGCTCATGGACCCAGGGCTATGGCTACACCTTC. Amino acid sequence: CASSSWTQGYGYTF.